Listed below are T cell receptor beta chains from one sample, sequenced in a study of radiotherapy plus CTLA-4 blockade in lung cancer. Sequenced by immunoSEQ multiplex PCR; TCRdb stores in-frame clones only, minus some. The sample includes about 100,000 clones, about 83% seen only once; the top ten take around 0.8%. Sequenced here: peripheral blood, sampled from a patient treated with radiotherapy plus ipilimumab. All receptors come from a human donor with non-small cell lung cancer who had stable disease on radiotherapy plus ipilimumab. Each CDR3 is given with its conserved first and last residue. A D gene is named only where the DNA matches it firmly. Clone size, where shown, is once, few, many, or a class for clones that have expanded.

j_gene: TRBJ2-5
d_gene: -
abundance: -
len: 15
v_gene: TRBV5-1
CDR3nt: TGCGCCAGCAGCTTGGCCCCGCGACAGCTTGAGACCCAGTACTTC
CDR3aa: CASSLAPRQLETQYF

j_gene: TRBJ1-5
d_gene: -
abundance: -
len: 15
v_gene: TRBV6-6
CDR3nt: TGTGCCAGCAGTTCGCCAGGGGCGGGGAATCAGCCCCAGCATTTT
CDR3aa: CASSSPGAGNQPQHF

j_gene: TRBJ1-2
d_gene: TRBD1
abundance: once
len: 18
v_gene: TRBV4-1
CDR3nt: TGCGCCAGCAGCCAAGAATTTCCGGGACAGGGCGCGTTTGGTGGCTACACCTTC
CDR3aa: CASSQEFPGQGAFGGYTF

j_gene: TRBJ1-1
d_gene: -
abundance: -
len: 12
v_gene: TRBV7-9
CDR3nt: TGTGCCAGCGGCACGTGGAGCCATGAAGCTTTCTTT
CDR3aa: CASGTWSHEAFF

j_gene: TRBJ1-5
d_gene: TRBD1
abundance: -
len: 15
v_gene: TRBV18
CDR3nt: TGTGCCAGCTCACCACCAGGACAGGGAGATCAGCCCCAGCATTTT
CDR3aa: CASSPPGQGDQPQHF

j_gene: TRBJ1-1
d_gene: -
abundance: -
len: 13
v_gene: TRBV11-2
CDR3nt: TGTGCCAGCAGTGTTGCGGGGGTTGGGGGAGCTTTCTTT
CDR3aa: CASSVAGVGGAFF

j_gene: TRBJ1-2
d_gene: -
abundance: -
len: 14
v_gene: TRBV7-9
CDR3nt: TGTGCCAGCAGCTTACGTGGGGGTAACTATGGCTACACCTTC
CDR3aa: CASSLRGGNYGYTF

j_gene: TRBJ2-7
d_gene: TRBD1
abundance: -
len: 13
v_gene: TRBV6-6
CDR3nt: TGTGCCAGCAGTTCCGGGACAGGGAGGTCACAGTACTTC
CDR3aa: CASSSGTGRSQYF

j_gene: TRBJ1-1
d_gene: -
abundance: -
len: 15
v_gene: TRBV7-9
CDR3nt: TGTGCCAGCAGTTCAGGGTTCAATCAGAACACTGAAGCTTTCTTT
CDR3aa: CASSSGFNQNTEAFF

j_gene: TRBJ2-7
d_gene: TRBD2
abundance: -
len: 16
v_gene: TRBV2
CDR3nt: TGTGCCAGCAGTGAAGTGGGACTAGCGGGAGCTCTCGAGCAGTACTTC
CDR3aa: CASSEVGLAGALEQYF

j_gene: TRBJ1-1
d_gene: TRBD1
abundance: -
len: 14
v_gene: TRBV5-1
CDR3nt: TGCGCCAGCAGCACAGGGGACGGGAACGCTGAAGCTTTCTTT
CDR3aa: CASSTGDGNAEAFF

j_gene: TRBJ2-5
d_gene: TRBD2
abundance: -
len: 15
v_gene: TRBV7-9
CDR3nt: TGTGCCAGCAGGACCAGCGGGAGGCCTGAAGAGACCCAGTACTTC
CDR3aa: CASRTSGRPEETQYF

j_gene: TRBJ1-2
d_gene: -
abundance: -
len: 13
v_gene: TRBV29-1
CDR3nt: TGCAGCGTGGGGGGTAGGGGATTCAAGGGCTACACCTTC
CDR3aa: CSVGGRGFKGYTF

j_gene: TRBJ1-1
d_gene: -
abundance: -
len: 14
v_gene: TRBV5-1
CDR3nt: TGCGCCAGCAGCCTCACGACAGGTCCCACTGAAGCTTTCTTT
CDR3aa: CASSLTTGPTEAFF

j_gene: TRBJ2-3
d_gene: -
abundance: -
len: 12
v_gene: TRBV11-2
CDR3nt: TGTGCCAGCAGCCGAGCCACAGATACGCAGTATTTT
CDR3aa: CASSRATDTQYF

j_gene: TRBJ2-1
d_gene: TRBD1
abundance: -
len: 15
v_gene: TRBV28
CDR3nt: TGTGCCAGCAGTTTATTCTGGACAGGGGGCAATGAGCAGTTCTTC
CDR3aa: CASSLFWTGGNEQFF

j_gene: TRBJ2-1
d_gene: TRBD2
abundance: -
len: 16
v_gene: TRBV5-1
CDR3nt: TGCGCCAGCAGCCAAGTAGCGGGGGGCTCCTACAATGAGCAGTTCTTC
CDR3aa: CASSQVAGGSYNEQFF

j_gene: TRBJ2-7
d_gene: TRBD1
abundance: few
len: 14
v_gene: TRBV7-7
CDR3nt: TGTGCTAGCACCCTGGGACAGGGTGTTGGCGAGCAGTACTTC
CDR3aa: CASTLGQGVGEQYF

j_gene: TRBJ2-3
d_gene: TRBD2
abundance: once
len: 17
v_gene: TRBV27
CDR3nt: TGTGCCAGCAGTTCTTGGACTAGCGGGAGAGGCACAGATACGCAGTATTTT
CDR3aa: CASSSWTSGRGTDTQYF

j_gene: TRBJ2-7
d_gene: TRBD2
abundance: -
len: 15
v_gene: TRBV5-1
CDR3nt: TGCGCCAGCAGCTTGGTTGGGGAGGGAAAGGGGGAGCAGTACTTC
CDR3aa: CASSLVGEGKGEQYF

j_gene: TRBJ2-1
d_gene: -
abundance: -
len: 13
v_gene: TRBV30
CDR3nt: TGTGCCGGGGGGGCCCTGGCCTACAATGAGCAGTTCTTC
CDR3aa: CAGGALAYNEQFF

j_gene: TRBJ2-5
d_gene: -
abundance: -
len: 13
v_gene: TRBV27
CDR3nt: TGTGCCAGCAGCAGACAGTACCAAGAGACCCAGTACTTC
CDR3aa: CASSRQYQETQYF

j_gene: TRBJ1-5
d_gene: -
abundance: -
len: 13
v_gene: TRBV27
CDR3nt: TGTGCCAGCAGGGCCAGAACCAATCAGCCCCAGCATTTT
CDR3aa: CASRARTNQPQHF

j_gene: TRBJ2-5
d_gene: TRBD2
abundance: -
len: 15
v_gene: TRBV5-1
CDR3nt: TGCGCCAGCAGCTACTCGGGACTAGCCCGAGAGACCCAGTACTTC
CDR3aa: CASSYSGLARETQYF

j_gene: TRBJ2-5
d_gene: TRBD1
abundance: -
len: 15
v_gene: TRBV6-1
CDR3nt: TGTGCCAGCACTCCGAACAGGGGGTCACAAGAGACCCAGTACTTC
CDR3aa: CASTPNRGSQETQYF

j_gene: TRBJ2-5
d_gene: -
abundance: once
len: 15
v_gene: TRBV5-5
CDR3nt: TGTGCCAGCAGCTTCCTATCCGGGTCCCAAGAGACCCAGTACTTC
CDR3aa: CASSFLSGSQETQYF

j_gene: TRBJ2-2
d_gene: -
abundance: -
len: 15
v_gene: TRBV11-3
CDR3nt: TGTGCCAGCAGCCAAACCAGGGCGGGAAACGGGGAGCTGTTTTTT
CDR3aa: CASSQTRAGNGELFF

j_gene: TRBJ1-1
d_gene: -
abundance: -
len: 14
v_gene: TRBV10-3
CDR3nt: TGTGCCATCAGTGGATTAGGGGTGAACACTGAAGCTTTCTTT
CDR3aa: CAISGLGVNTEAFF

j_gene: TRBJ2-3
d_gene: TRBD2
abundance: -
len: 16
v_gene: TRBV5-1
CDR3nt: TGCGCCAGCAGCTTCATTAGCGGGAGGGCCCCAGATACGCAGTATTTT
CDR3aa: CASSFISGRAPDTQYF

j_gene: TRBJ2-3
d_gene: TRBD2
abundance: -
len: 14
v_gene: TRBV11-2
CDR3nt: TGTGCCAGCCAGCAGACTAGCGGCACAGATACGCAGTATTTT
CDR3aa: CASQQTSGTDTQYF

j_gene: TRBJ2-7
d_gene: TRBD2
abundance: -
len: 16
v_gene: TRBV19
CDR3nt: TGTGCCAGTTCTAAGCTCCCGGGACTAGCGACCTACGAGCAGTACTTC
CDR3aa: CASSKLPGLATYEQYF

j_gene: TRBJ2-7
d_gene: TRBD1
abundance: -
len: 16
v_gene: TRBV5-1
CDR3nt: TGCGCCAGCAGCACCATTCCGGGACAGGTTCTTAGCGAGCAGTACTTC
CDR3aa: CASSTIPGQVLSEQYF

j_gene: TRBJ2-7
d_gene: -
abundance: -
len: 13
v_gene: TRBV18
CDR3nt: TGTGCCAGCTCACCTGCAGCGACCTACGAGCAGTACTTC
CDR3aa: CASSPAATYEQYF

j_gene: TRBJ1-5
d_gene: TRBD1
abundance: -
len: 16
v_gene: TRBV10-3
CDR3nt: TGTGCCATCAGTGAGGACGGACAGGGTGGCAATCAGCCCCAGCATTTT
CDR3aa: CAISEDGQGGNQPQHF

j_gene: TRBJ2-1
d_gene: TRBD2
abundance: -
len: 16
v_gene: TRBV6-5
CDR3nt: TGTGCCAGCAGTTGGGACGGAAGCGGGAGGGCCCGTGAGCAGTTCTTC
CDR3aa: CASSWDGSGRAREQFF

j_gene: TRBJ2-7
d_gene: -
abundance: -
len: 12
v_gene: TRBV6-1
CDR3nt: TGTGCCAGCAGTTGGACAGACTACGAGCAGTACTTC
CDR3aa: CASSWTDYEQYF

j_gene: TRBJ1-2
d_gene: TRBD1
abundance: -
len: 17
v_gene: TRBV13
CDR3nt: TGTGCCAGCAGCTTAGGTTTTCAGTCGGCAGGGGGCTATGGCTACACCTTC
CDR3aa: CASSLGFQSAGGYGYTF

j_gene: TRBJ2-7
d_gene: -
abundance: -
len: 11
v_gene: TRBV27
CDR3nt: TGTGCCAGCAGGTTTGGGGGGCGCCAGTACTTC
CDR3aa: CASRFGGRQYF

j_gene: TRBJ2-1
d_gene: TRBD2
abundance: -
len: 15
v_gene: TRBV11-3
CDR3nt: TGTGCCAGCAGCCCCGGACTAGCGGGGGGCGATGAGCAGTTCTTC
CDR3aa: CASSPGLAGGDEQFF

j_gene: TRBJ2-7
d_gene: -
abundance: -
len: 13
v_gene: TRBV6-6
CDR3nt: TGTGCCAGCAGTCCGAACACCCAAGACGAGCAGTACTTC
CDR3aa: CASSPNTQDEQYF

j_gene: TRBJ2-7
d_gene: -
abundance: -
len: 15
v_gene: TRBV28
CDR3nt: TGTGCCAGCAGCACCCCCCCAGGGAACTCCTACGAGCAGTACTTC
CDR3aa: CASSTPPGNSYEQYF

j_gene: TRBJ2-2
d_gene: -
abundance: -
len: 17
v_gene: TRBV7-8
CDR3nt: TGTGCCAGCAGCCGCTATCGGTTAAGGTCGAGAACCGGGGAGCTGTTTTTT
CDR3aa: CASSRYRLRSRTGELFF

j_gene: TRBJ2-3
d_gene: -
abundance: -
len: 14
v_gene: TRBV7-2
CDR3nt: TGTGCCAGCAGCTTAGGGGCCGGAACAGATACGCAGTATTTT
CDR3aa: CASSLGAGTDTQYF

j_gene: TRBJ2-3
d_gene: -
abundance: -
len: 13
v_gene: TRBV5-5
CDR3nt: TGTGCCAGCAGCTTGGCCAGCCCAGATACGCAGTATTTT
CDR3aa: CASSLASPDTQYF

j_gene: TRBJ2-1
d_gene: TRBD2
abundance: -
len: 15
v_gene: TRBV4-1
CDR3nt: TGCGCCAGCAGCCAAGCGGGGGGCTCCTACAATGAGCAGTTCTTC
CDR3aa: CASSQAGGSYNEQFF

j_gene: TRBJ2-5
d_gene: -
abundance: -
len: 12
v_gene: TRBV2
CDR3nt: TGTGCCAGCAGTGGTACCATAGGGGCCCAGTACTTC
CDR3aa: CASSGTIGAQYF

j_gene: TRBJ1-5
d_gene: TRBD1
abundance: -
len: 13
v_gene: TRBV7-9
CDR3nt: TGTGCCAGCAGTCAGACAGGGAATCAGCCCCAGCATTTT
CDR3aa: CASSQTGNQPQHF

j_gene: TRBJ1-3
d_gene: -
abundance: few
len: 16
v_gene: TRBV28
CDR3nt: TGTGCCAGCAGATATGGGGGCCGGGCAAGGAGAAACACCATATATTTT
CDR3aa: CASRYGGRARRNTIYF

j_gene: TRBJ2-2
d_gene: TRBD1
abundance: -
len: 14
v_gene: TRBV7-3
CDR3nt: TGTGCCAGCAGGAGGGGACAGGGGACCGGGGAGCTGTTTTTT
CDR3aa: CASRRGQGTGELFF

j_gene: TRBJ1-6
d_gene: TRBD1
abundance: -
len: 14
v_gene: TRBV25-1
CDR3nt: TGTGCCAGCAGGGGAGGGGGCGATAATTCACCCCTCCACTTT
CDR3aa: CASRGGGDNSPLHF

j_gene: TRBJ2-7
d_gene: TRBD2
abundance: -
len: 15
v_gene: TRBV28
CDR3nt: TGTGCCTCCAAACAACTAGCGGGGGTAACCTACGAGCAGTACTTC
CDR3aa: CASKQLAGVTYEQYF

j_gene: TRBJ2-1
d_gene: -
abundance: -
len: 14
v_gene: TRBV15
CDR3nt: TGTGCCACCAGCAGAGATAGGGGGTACACTGAGCAGTTCTTC
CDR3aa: CATSRDRGYTEQFF

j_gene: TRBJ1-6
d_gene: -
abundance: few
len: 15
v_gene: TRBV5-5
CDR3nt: TGTGCCAGCAGCTTGGAGTTGGGATCGGGTTCACCCCTCCACTTT
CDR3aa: CASSLELGSGSPLHF

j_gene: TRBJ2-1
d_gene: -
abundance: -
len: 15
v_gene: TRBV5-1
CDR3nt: TGCGCCAGCAGCTTGGGCTGGGGCGGAGTCCATGAGCAGTTCTTC
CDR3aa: CASSLGWGGVHEQFF

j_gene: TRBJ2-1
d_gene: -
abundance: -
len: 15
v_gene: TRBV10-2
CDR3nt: TGCGCCAGCAGGGGGGGTACCGGGAGACTTGCCGAGCAGTTCTTC
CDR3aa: CASRGGTGRLAEQFF

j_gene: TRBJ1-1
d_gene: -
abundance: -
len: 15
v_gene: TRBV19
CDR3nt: TGTGCCAGTACCCTGAGGAACAGAATGAACACTGAAGCTTTCTTT
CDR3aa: CASTLRNRMNTEAFF

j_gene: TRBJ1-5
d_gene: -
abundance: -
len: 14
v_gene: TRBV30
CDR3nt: TGTGCCTGGAGTGCGACAGCCAGCAATCAGCCCCAGCATTTT
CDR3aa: CAWSATASNQPQHF